This T cell receptor (beta chain) is drawn from a study of T cell repertoires and leukemia-associated antigens. TCRdb itself ran the 5' RACE reads through MiXCR, one entry per CDR3 protein. The table records about 14,000 distinct CDR3 sequences, 39% of them present only once. Worth noting for this clonotype: Its antigen remains unidentified.

CDR3 length: 14 amino acids. Germline assignment: CDR1 SEHNR and CDR2 FQNEAQ (reference sequence). J gave up 2 bases and V 6 bases, and 3 bases lay outside the gene matches. This sequence joins TRBV7-9 and TRBJ1-4, with 7 bases that match TRBD1. The receptor's source is a female donor in good health. The source material was CD3+ T cells sorted from blood and cultured. In nucleotides, the CDR3 is TGTGCCAGCAGTCAGACAGGGACTAATGAAAAACTGTTTTTT. It specifies CASSQTGTNEKLFF.